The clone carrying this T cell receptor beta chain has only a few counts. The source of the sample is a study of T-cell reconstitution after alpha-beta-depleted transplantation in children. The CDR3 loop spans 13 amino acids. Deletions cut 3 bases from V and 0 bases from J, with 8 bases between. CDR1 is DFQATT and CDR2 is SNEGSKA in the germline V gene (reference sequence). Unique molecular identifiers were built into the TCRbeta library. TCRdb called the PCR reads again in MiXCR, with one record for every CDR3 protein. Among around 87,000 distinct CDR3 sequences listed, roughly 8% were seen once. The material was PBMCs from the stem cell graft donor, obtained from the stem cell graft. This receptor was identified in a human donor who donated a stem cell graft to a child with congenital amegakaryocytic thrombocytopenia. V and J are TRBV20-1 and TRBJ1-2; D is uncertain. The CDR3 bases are TGCAGTGCTAGCCCCGGGACTAACTATGGCTACACCTTC. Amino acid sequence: CSASPGTNYGYTF.